These 15 T cell receptor beta chains share one sample of origin, sequenced in a study of PD-1 blockade in classical Hodgkin lymphoma. The assay was immunoSEQ multiplex PCR, and TCRdb's table has in-frame clones only and misses some. The profile shows about 22,000 clones, around 74% of them singletons. This sample's time point: cycle 4 day 1 (C4D1), after five to seven weeks of nivolumab. Patients all relapsed after autologous stem cell transplantation, and there was variation in brentuximab vedotin exposure. With magnetic negative selection, CD4+ T cells were purified from PBMCs that had been thawed. The sequencing used CD4+ T cells from blood, collected before the fourth cycle of nivolumab. The receptors were gathered from a human donor with classical Hodgkin lymphoma.

V is TRBV7-8 and J is TRBJ2-3, with D maybe TRBD1 (5 bases). Trimming took 0 bases from V and 4 from J, leaving 5 bases between them. Germline-derived CDR1 and CDR2 are SGHVS and FQNEAQ. The CDR3 length is 13 residues. In DNA, the CDR3 is TGTGCCAGCAGCTTAGCAGGGGCAGATACGCAGTATTTT. Protein product: CASSLAGADTQYF. The full variable domain, in which reference TRBV7-8 and TRBJ2-3 provide the parts outside the CDR3, is GAGVSQSPRYKVAKRGQDVALRCDPISGHVSLFWYQQALGQGPEFLTYFQNEAQLDKSGLPSDRFFAERPEGSVSTLKIQRTQQEDSAVYLCASSLAGADTQYFGPGTRLTVL.

The gene calls are TRBV28 and TRBJ1-5, with D uncertain. The CDR3 covers 13 residues. Germline CDR1 reads MDHEN; CDR2 reads SYDVKM. The germline V and J ends were trimmed by 2 bases and 7 bases, with 9 bases remaining between them. Here the CDR3 reads CASSLESSQPQHF. DNA for the CDR3: TGTGCCAGCAGTTTAGAATCAAGCCAGCCCCAGCATTTT.

The chain couples TRBV18 to TRBJ2-7; TRBD1 matches 9 bases. CDR3 length: 15 residues. The ends lost 2 bases at V and 2 bases at J; junction bases unmatched: 4. In germline, CDR1 is KGHSH, CDR2 LQKENI. The CDR3 sequence: CASSPATGGPYEQYF. CDR3 coding DNA: TGTGCCAGCTCACCAGCGACAGGGGGGCCCTACGAGCAGTACTTC.

The CDR3 DNA is TGCGCCAGCAGCCAAGATCTACAGCAGACGGGCTACACCTTC. It yields the protein CASSQDLQQTGYTF. The V call is TRBV4-3, the J call TRBJ1-2; no clear D gene. Per the germline V gene, CDR1 is LGHNA and CDR2 is YSLEER. Trimming removed 0 bases at V and 8 bases at J, with 13 bases between. The CDR3 has 14 residues.

This clone was counted only a few times. The J gene is TRBJ1-2, the V gene TRBV7-2; 9 nucleotides match TRBD1. Trimming took 3 bases from V and 4 from J; bases not matched to a gene: 3. CDR1 and CDR2 from the germline V gene are SGHTA and FQGNSA. The CDR3 length is 14 residues. The CDR3 reads CASSLVTGGYGYTF. The CDR3 DNA sequence: TGTGCCAGCAGCTTGGTGACAGGGGGCTATGGCTACACCTTC.

The J gene is TRBJ2-5, the V gene TRBV29-1; 7 bases fit TRBD2. J gave up 5 bases and V 1 base, and 1 base lay outside the gene matches. CDR1 and CDR2 from the germline V gene are SQVTM and ANQGSEA. The length of the CDR3 is 12 residues. The CDR3 DNA follows: TGCAGCGTTGAAGTGGGAGGGGAGACCCAGTACTTC. This sequence encodes CSVEVGGETQYF. The full variable domain, rest sourced from reference TRBV29-1 and TRBJ2-5, is SAVISQKPSRDICQRGTSLTIQCQVDSQVTMMFWYRQQPGQSLTLIATANQGSEATYESGFVIDKFPISRPNLTFSTLTVSNMSPEDSSIYLCSVEVGGETQYFGPGTRLLVL.

The sample holds a few counts of this clone. The V and J genes are TRBV19 and TRBJ1-2, with 9 bases fitting TRBD1. The CDR3 covers 14 residues. The V segment lost 3 bases and the J segment 7 bases; nucleotides outside the gene matches: 6. Looked up from germline, CDR1 is LNHDA and CDR2 is SQIVND (reference sequence). For the CDR3, the DNA is TGTGCCAGTAGTATGAGGGACAGGGTGGGTGGCTACACCTTC. The encoded protein is CASSMRDRVGGYTF.

This clone was recorded a few times. The chain joins TRBV6-6 to TRBJ2-7, with 10 bases aligning to TRBD1. The CDR3 runs 13 residues. After removal of 6 bases from V and 4 bases from J, the junction contained 3 bases not matched to a gene. The germline V gene encodes CDR1 MNHNY and CDR2 SVGAGI (reference sequence). CDR3 bases: TGTGCCAGCAGCGACAGGGGGCCGTACGAGCAGTACTTC. Translating gives CASSDRGPYEQYF.

The chain combines TRBV19 with TRBJ1-5, with 9 bases matching TRBD1. Germline assignment: CDR1 LNHDA and CDR2 SQIVND (reference sequence). The junction had 6 bases not matched to a gene; V was cut back by 5 bases and J by 7 bases. This CDR3 is built from 14 residues. DNA for the CDR3: TGTGCCAGTAGTGCGACAGGGGGGGACCAGCCCCAGCATTTT. The encoded protein is CASSATGGDQPQHF.

The V call is TRBV18, the J call TRBJ2-1, with TRBD1 matching over 7 bases. After removal of 8 bases from V and 0 bases from J, the junction contained 7 bases not matched to a gene. The CDR3 covers 15 residues. The germline CDR1 and CDR2 sequences are KGHSH and LQKENI. In DNA form, the CDR3 reads TGTGCCAGCACCATCCCAGGGGGCTCCTACAATGAGCAGTTCTTC. Protein: CASTIPGGSYNEQFF.

V usage is TRBV7-9 and J usage is TRBJ1-3; D possibly corresponds to TRBD1 (5 bases). V dropped 1 base and J dropped 3 bases, with 7 bases sitting between them. This CDR3 is 14 amino acids long. Germline-derived CDR1 and CDR2 are SEHNR and FQNEAQ (reference sequence). For the CDR3, the DNA is TGTGCCAGCAGCTTAGACGACAGTGGAAACACCATATATTTT. This sequence encodes CASSLDDSGNTIYF.

This clone has just a few counts. The chain recombines TRBV10-3 with TRBJ2-7, with no clear D. V was shortened by 1 base and J by 4 bases, with 5 bases between the two germline ends. The CDR3 is made up of 12 amino acids. Germline V gene data show CDR1 as ENHRY and CDR2 as SYGVKD. The CDR3 sequence is CAISEWQYEQYF. CDR3 sequence (DNA): TGTGCCATCAGTGAGTGGCAGTACGAGCAGTACTTC.

A single count supports this clone. This CDR3 is CASSGGPNEKLFF. CDR3 nucleotide sequence: TGTGCCAGTAGCGGGGGGCCGAATGAAAAACTGTTTTTT. The chain links TRBV19 to TRBJ1-4, with a weak D call TRBD1 (6 bases). This CDR3 contains 13 residues. V gave up 6 bases and J gave up 5 bases, with 10 bases separating them. CDR1 and CDR2 (germline): LNHDA, SQIVND (reference sequence).

The rearrangement uses TRBV14 and TRBJ2-7; 9 bases are a match to TRBD1. Germline lookup yields CDR1 SGHDN and CDR2 FVKESK. V dropped 0 bases and J dropped 6; count of bases not matched to a gene: 9. The CDR3 has 16 amino acids. The CDR3 DNA follows: TGTGCCAGCAGCCAAGAAGTTTACAGGGGGCGCTTCGAGCAGTACTTC. Translating it yields CASSQEVYRGRFEQYF.

The V gene is TRBV2, the J gene TRBJ1-1; unclear D gene. Trimming stripped 8 bases from V and 1 base from J, with 11 bases between. Per the germline V gene, CDR1 is SNHLY and CDR2 is FYNNEI. The CDR3 spans 13 residues. The CDR3 DNA reads as TGTGCCAGCGGGGTTAGGACGAACACTGAAGCTTTCTTT. Its translation: CASGVRTNTEAFF. Drawing the rest from reference TRBV2 and TRBJ1-1, the complete variable domain is EPEVTQTPSHQVTQMGQEVILRCVPISNHLYFYWYRQILGQKVEFLVSFYNNEISEKSEIFDDQFSVERPDGSNFTLKIRSTKLEDSAMYFCASGVRTNTEAFFGQGTRLTVV.